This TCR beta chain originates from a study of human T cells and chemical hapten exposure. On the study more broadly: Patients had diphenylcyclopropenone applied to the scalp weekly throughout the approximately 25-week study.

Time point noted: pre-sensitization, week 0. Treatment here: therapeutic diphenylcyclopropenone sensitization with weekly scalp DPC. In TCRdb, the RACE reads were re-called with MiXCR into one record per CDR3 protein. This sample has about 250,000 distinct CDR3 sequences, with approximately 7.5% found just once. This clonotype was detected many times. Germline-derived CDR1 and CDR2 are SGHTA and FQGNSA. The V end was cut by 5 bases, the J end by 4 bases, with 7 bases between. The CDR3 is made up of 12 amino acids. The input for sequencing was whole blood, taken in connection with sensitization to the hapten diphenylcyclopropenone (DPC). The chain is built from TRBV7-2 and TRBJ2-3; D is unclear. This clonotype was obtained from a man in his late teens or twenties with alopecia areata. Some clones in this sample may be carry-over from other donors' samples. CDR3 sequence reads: CASSTFSDTQYF. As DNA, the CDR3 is TGTGCCAGCAGCACTTTTTCAGATACGCAGTATTTT.